Below are 23 T cell receptor beta chains sequenced from a single sample in a study of cytomegalovirus exposure and HLA in healthy donors. Vbeta (60) and Jbeta (13) primers were used in the PCR. TCRdb's table, derived via immunoSEQ multiplex PCR, lists solely in-frame clones and lacks some. Of 130,000 or so clones listed, over 70% are singletons. The sample consisted of PBMCs. These receptors all come from a woman between 18 and 30 years old in good health and CMV-seronegative.

The V gene is TRBV10-3, the J gene TRBJ1-1; no firm D call. Germline CDR1 reads ENHRY; CDR2 reads SYGVKD. V was cut by 8 bases and J by 3 bases, with 10 bases left in between. This CDR3 is built from 12 residues. DNA for the CDR3: TGTGCCATCTCCGCGGGTGACACTGAAGCTTTCTTT. This sequence encodes CAISAGDTEAFF.

The chain recombines TRBV19 with TRBJ1-2; D is possibly TRBD1 (5 bases). Germline assignment: CDR1 LNHDA and CDR2 SQIVND (reference sequence). Trimming took off 3 bases at V and 7 bases at J, with 15 bases between the two ends. The CDR3 runs 14 residues. The CDR3 nucleotides are TGTGCCAGTAGTATTCTTTCCCAGGGAGGTGGCTACACCTTC. The encoded protein is CASSILSQGGGYTF.

The V gene is TRBV6-5, the J gene TRBJ1-6; possibly TRBD1 for D (5 bases). This CDR3 spans 15 amino acids. Germline CDR1 is MNHEY and CDR2 is SVGAGI. The V end was cut by 0 bases, the J end by 8 bases, with 11 bases between. The CDR3 DNA reads TGTGCCAGCAGTTACTCGGGGCGGTCGGATTCACCCCTCCACTTT. Translated, it gives CASSYSGRSDSPLHF.

This sequence joins TRBV27 and TRBJ2-3, with D perhaps matching TRBD2 (6 bases). The germline V gene encodes CDR1 MNHEY and CDR2 SMNVEV (reference sequence). The CDR3 spans 19 residues. V was shortened by 2 bases and J by 0 bases, with 21 bases between the two germline ends. CDR3 sequence reads: CASSLRAGLPRTSTDTQYF. The CDR3 region has the DNA TGTGCCAGCAGTTTACGCGCGGGGCTACCGAGGACTAGCACAGATACGCAGTATTTT.

The gene calls are TRBV7-2 and TRBJ2-7; 7 nucleotides line up with TRBD1. The CDR3 consists of 16 residues. The junction had 12 bases not matched to a gene; V was cut back by 5 bases and J by 2 bases. CDR1 is SGHTA, CDR2 FQGNSA, per germline. DNA of the CDR3: TGTGCCAGCAGCCAGCGACAGGGCCCTCTTCCCTACGAGCAGTACTTC. It translates to CASSQRQGPLPYEQYF.

The table lists this clone with a few counts. The V call is TRBV7-9, the J call TRBJ1-3; D gene ambiguous. Germline-derived CDR1 and CDR2 are SEHNR and FQNEAQ (reference sequence). There are 16 residues in the CDR3. V was shortened by 1 base and J by 1 base, with 11 bases between the two germline ends. The DNA of the CDR3 is TGTGCCAGCAGCTTAGTTTGGACTGCTTCTGGAAACACCATATATTTT. Translating gives CASSLVWTASGNTIYF.

This clone was observed a handful of times. This chain joins TRBV6-5 and TRBJ1-1; D unclear. There are 13 residues in the CDR3. Germline values: CDR1 MNHEY, CDR2 SVGAGI. Trimming removed 3 bases at V and 10 bases at J, with 15 bases between. The CDR3 coding sequence is TGTGCCAGCAGTTATTTGACCGGCCGAGGAGCTTTCTTT. Translating it yields CASSYLTGRGAFF.

The rearrangement joins TRBV4-1 to TRBJ1-1; no firm D call. Trimming shortened V by 7 bases and J by 0 bases, and 15 bases separated the two germline ends. The CDR3 is made up of 15 amino acids. The germline gives CDR1 MGHRA, CDR2 YSYEKL. The CDR3 DNA is TGCGCCAGCACGCTCTCCACAGTCATGAACACTGAAGCTTTCTTT. Translated: CASTLSTVMNTEAFF.

V usage is TRBV7-6 and J usage is TRBJ1-1; D possibly corresponds to TRBD1 (6 bases). The CDR3 covers 15 residues. The V and J ends lost 1 base and 1 base respectively, with 10 bases between them. The germline V gene has CDR1 SGHVS and CDR2 FNYEAQ. The CDR3 nucleotides are TGTGCCAGCAGCTTAGTAAGAGGGGGGAACACTGAAGCTTTCTTT. Translated: CASSLVRGGNTEAFF.

Of note for this clone: A junction end diverges from the germline sequence, so it may reflect a read error. The chain uses TRBV7-9 and TRBJ1-5; D uncertain. Germline V gene sequence: CDR1 SEHNR, CDR2 FQNEAQ (reference sequence). The CDR3 is 14 amino acids. CDR3 sequence: CSSSPYDGGQPQHF. CDR3 sequence (DNA): TGTTCCAGCAGCCCATATGACGGAGGGCAGCCCCAGCATTTT.

J is TRBJ2-7 and V is TRBV15; tentatively, D is TRBD2 (6 bases). The V end was cut by 1 base, the J end by 1 base, with 11 bases between. Germline lookup yields CDR1 LNHNV and CDR2 YYDKDF (reference sequence). This CDR3 is 15 amino acids long. CDR3: CATSRGRLESYEQYF. The CDR3 DNA reads as TGTGCCACCAGCAGAGGTCGACTAGAATCCTACGAGCAGTACTTC.

The chain employs TRBV18 and TRBJ2-5; unclear D gene. This CDR3 comprises 13 residues. The germline V and J ends were trimmed by 2 bases and 2 bases, with 6 bases remaining between them. Germline V gives CDR1 KGHSH, CDR2 LQKENI. The CDR3 sequence: CASSPVEQETQYF. CDR3 DNA: TGTGCCAGCTCACCAGTAGAGCAAGAGACCCAGTACTTC.

The chain recombines TRBV6-5 with TRBJ2-2, with 11 positions matching TRBD2. After removal of 3 bases from V and 6 bases from J, the junction contained 3 bases not matched to a gene. Germline CDR1 and CDR2: MNHEY and SVGAGI. This CDR3 has 15 residues. The CDR3 nucleotides are TGTGCCAGCAGTTATTTTAGCGGGAGGGCCGGGGAGCTGTTTTTT. It is translated as CASSYFSGRAGELFF.

The chain employs TRBV7-2 and TRBJ1-3; possibly TRBD1 for D (5 bases). There are 15 residues in the CDR3. Germline V gives CDR1 SGHTA, CDR2 FQGNSA. Trimming stripped 2 bases from V and 2 bases from J, with 10 bases between. CDR3 in DNA: TGTGCCAGCAGCTTATCCACAGGCGCTGGAAACACCATATATTTT. It codes for CASSLSTGAGNTIYF.

The CDR3 coding sequence is TGTGCCTGGAGTGGGTTGCGGGACTCCTACAATGAGCAGTTCTTC. Amino acids: CAWSGLRDSYNEQFF. V gene TRBV30 combines with J gene TRBJ2-1; maybe TRBD2 (6 bases). This CDR3 spans 15 amino acids. Trimming took 1 base from V and 0 from J, leaving 10 bases between them. CDR1 is GTSNPN and CDR2 is SVGIG in the germline V gene (reference sequence). The whole variable domain, filled in from reference TRBV30 and TRBJ2-1, reads SQTIHQWPATLVQPVGSPLSLECTVEGTSNPNLYWYRQAAGRGLQLLFYSVGIGQISSEVPQNLSASRPQDRQFILSSKKLLLSDSGFYLCAWSGLRDSYNEQFFGPGTRLTVL.

This clone was seen more than once but under ten times. In DNA, the CDR3 is TGTGCCAGCAGTTACTCGTTTTCAGGGGCCGGCGATACGCAGTATTTT. It encodes CASSYSFSGAGDTQYF. V gene TRBV6-6 combines with J gene TRBJ2-3; the D gene is possibly TRBD1 (6 bases). The V end lost 0 bases, the J end lost 6 bases, and 16 bases lay between the germline ends. The CDR3 loop spans 16 amino acids. CDR1 is MNHNY, CDR2 SVGAGI, per germline (reference sequence).

This clone was counted between two and nine times. The gene calls are TRBV27 and TRBJ2-5; the D gene is possibly TRBD2 (7 bases). The CDR3 has 13 residues. The germline V and J ends were trimmed by 5 bases and 4 bases, with 11 bases remaining between them. Germline V gives CDR1 MNHEY, CDR2 SMNVEV (reference sequence). Here the CDR3 reads CASSPGEGETQYF. DNA of the CDR3: TGTGCCAGCAGTCCAGGGGAGGGAGAGACCCAGTACTTC.

This clone was counted only a few times. The chain is built from TRBV6-1 and TRBJ1-5; 7 bases line up with TRBD1. The ends lost 7 bases at V and 7 bases at J; junction bases unmatched: 7. This CDR3 is built from 13 residues. The germline CDR1 and CDR2 sequences are MNHNS and SASEGT. This chain's CDR3 is CASTEGARQPQHF. The DNA for the CDR3 is TGTGCCAGCACCGAGGGGGCCAGACAGCCCCAGCATTTT.

The chain recombines TRBV18 with TRBJ2-5; 7 bases map to TRBD2. V dropped 8 bases and J dropped 1; count of bases not matched to a gene: 4. The CDR3 sequence is 13 residues long. The germline V gene encodes CDR1 KGHSH and CDR2 LQKENI. As DNA, the CDR3 is TGTGCCAGCCTGACTAGCCCCCAAGAGACCCAGTACTTC. Residues: CASLTSPQETQYF. Looking up the rest from reference TRBV18 and TRBJ2-5 gives the full variable domain: NAGVMQNPRHLVRRRGQEARLRCSPMKGHSHVYWYRQLPEEGLKFMVYLQKENIIDESGMPKERFSAEFPKEGPSILRIQQVVRGDSAAYFCASLTSPQETQYFGPGTRLLVL.

V and J are TRBV14 and TRBJ1-2; D gene unclear. This CDR3 is built from 12 residues. Looked up from germline, CDR1 is SGHDN and CDR2 is FVKESK. With 0 bases removed from V and 7 bases from J, the gap between germline ends came to 6 bases. CDR3 sequence: CASSQDPVGYTF. The DNA for the CDR3 is TGTGCCAGCAGCCAAGACCCAGTTGGCTACACCTTC.

The rearrangement uses TRBV19 and TRBJ2-5; no clear D gene. V was clipped by 3 bases and J by 3 bases, with 14 bases between them. Germline values: CDR1 LNHDA, CDR2 SQIVND (reference sequence). The CDR3 totals 15 residues. As DNA, the CDR3 is TGTGCCAGTAGTATGCAGCGAGCCTCTGAAGAGACCCAGTACTTC. This sequence encodes CASSMQRASEETQYF.

The chain uses TRBV2 and TRBJ2-7, with D possibly being TRBD2 (7 bases). Germline V gene data show CDR1 as SNHLY and CDR2 as FYNNEI. The CDR3 length is 14 residues. V was pared by 6 bases and J by 3 bases, with 15 bases between. CDR3 in DNA: TGTGCCAGCAGCGGGGAGGGGGGTGGCTACGAGCAGTACTTC. It is translated as CASSGEGGGYEQYF.

The chain joins TRBV4-1 to TRBJ2-2, with D perhaps matching TRBD2 (5 bases). CDR3 length equals 14 residues. The germline gives CDR1 MGHRA, CDR2 YSYEKL. Trimming removed 1 base at V and 6 bases at J, with 9 bases between. CDR3 bases: TGCGCCAGCAGCCAAGTCGCGGACTCCGGGGAGCTGTTTTTT. Protein: CASSQVADSGELFF.